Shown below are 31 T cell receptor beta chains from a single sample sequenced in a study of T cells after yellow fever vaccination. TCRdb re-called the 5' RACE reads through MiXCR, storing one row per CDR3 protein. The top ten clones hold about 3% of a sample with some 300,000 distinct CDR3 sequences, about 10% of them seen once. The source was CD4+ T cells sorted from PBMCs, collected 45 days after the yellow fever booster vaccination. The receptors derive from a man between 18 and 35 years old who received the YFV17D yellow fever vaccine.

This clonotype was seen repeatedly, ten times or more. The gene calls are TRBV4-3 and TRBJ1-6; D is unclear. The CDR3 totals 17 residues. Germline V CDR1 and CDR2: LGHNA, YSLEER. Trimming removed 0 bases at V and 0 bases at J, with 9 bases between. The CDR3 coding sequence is TGCGCCAGCAGCCAAGATGTACAGCCCTCCTATAATTCACCCCTCCACTTT. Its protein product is CASSQDVQPSYNSPLHF.

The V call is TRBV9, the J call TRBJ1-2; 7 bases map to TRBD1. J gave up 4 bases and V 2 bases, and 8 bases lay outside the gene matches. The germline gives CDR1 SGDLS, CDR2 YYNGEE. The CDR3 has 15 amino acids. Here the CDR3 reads CASSVGPQGGYGYTF. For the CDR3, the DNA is TGTGCCAGCAGCGTGGGACCCCAGGGGGGCTATGGCTACACCTTC.

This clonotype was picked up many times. The CDR3 reads CASSQDPPIPDTQYF. The CDR3 DNA follows: TGTGCCAGCAGCCAAGACCCACCCATTCCAGATACGCAGTATTTT. The genes are TRBV4-2 and TRBJ2-3; D uncertain. The V gene's germline CDR1 is LGHNA and CDR2 YNFKEQ. V was cut by 0 bases and J by 4 bases, with 11 bases left in between. The CDR3 has 15 amino acids.

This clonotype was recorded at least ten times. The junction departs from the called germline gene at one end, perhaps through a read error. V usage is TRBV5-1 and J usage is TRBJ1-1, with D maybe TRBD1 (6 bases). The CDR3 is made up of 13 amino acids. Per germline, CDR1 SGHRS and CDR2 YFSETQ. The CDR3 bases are TGTGCCAGCAGCTCACAGGGGAACACTGAAGCTTTCTTT. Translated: CASSSQGNTEAFF.

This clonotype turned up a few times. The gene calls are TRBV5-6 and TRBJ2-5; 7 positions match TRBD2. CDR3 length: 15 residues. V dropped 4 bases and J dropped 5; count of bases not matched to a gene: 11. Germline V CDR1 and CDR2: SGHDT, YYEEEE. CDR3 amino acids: CASSARELGGETQYF. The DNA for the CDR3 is TGTGCCAGCAGCGCCAGGGAATTGGGGGGGGAGACCCAGTACTTC.

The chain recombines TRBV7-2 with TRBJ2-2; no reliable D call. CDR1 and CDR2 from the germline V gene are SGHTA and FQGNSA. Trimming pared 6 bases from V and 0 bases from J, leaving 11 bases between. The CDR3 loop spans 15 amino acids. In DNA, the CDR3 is TGTGCCAGCAGGACTCAACGGGCGAACACCGGGGAGCTGTTTTTT. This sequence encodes CASRTQRANTGELFF.

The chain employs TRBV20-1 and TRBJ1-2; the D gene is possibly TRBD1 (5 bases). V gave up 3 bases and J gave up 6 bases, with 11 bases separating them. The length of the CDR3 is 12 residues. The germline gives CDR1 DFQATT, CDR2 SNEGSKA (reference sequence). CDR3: CSASTGSNGYTF. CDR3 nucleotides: TGCAGTGCTAGTACAGGTTCGAATGGCTACACCTTC.

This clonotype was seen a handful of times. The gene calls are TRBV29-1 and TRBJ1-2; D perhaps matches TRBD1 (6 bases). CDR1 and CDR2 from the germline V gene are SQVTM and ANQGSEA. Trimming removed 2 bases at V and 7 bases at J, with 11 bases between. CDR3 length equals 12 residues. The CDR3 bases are TGCAGCGTTGAAAGCGGGGGCGGTGGCTACACCTTC. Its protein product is CSVESGGGGYTF.

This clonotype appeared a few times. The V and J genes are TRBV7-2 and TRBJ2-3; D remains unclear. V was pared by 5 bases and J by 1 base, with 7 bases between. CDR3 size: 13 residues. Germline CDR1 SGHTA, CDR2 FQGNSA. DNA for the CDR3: TGTGCCAGCAGCGTAGAACGCACAGATACGCAGTATTTT. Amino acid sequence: CASSVERTDTQYF.

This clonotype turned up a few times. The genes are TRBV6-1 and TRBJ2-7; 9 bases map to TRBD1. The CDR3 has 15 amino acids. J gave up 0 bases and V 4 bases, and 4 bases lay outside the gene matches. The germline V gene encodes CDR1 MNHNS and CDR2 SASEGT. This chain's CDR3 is CASSGTGAASYEQYV. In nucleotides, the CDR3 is TGTGCCAGCAGTGGGACAGGGGCCGCCTCCTACGAGCAGTACGTC.

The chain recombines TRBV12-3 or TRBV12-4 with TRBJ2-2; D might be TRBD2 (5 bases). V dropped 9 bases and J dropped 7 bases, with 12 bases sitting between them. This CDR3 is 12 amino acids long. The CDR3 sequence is CARGSDGGELFF. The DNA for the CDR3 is TGTGCCAGAGGGAGCGATGGCGGGGAGCTGTTTTTT.

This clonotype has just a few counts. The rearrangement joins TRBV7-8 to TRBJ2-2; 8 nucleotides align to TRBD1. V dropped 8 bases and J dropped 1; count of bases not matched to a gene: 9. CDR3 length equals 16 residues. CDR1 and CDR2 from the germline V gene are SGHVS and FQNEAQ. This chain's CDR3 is CASGVRGRMNTGELFF. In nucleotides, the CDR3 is TGTGCCAGCGGGGTCAGGGGGCGAATGAACACCGGGGAGCTGTTTTTT.

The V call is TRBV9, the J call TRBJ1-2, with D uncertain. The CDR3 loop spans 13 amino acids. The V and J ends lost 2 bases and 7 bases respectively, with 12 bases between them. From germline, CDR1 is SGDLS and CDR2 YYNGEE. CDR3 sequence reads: CASSVDRLGGYTF. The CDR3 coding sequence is TGTGCCAGCAGCGTTGACCGTCTTGGTGGCTACACCTTC.

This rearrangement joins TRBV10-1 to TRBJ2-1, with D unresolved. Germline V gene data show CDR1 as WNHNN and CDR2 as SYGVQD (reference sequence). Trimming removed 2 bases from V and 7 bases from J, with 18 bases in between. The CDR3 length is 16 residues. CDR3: CASSEATTRTWNEQFF. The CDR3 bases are TGCGCCAGCAGTGAGGCAACGACTCGTACCTGGAATGAGCAGTTCTTC.

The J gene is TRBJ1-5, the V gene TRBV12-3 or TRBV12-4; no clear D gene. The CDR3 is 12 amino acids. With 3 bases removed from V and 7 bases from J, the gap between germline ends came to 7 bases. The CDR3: CASSFRRQPQHF. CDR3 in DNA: TGTGCCAGCAGTTTCCGAAGGCAGCCCCAGCATTTT.

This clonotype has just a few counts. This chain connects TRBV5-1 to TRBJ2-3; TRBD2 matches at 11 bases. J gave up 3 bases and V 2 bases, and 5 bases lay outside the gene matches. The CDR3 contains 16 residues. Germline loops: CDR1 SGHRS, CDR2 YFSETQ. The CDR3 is CASSFGSGGGTDTQYF. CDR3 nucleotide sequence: TGCGCCAGCAGCTTCGGTAGCGGGGGGGGTACAGATACGCAGTATTTT.

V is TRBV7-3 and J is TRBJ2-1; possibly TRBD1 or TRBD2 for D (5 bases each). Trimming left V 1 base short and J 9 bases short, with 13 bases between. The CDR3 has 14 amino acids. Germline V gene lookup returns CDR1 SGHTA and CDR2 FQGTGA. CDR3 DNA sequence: TGTGCCAGCAGCTTAAAGGGACGTGTGGGTGAGCAGTTCTTC. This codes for CASSLKGRVGEQFF.

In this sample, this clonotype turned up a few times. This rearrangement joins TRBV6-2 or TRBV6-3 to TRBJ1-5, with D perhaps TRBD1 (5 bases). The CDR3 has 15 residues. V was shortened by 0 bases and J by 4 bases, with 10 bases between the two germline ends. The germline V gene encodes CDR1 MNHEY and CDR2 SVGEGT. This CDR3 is CASSYSTALNQPQHF. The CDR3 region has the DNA TGTGCCAGCAGTTACTCGACAGCGTTGAATCAGCCCCAGCATTTT.

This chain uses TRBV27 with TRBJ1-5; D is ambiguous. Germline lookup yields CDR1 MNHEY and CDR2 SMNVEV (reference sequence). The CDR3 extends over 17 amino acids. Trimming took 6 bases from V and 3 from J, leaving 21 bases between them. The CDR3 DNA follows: TGTGCCAGCAGCCTTACCCCCTCTGGACGGTACAATCAGCCCCAGCATTTT. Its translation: CASSLTPSGRYNQPQHF.

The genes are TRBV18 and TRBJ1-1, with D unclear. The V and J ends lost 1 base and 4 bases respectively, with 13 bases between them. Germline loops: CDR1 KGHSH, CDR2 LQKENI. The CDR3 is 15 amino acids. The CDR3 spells CASSPREGTATEAFF. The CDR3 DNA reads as TGTGCCAGCTCACCACGGGAAGGTACAGCCACTGAAGCTTTCTTT.

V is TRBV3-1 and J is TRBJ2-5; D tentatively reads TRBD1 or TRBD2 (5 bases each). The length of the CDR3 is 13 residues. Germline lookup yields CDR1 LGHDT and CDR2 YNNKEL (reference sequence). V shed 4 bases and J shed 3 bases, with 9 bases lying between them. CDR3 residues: CASSLGTKETQYF. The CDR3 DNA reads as TGTGCCAGCAGCCTGGGGACCAAAGAGACCCAGTACTTC.

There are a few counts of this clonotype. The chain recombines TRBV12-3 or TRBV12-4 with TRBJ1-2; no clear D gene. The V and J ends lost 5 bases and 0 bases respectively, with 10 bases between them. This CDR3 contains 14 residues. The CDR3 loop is CASSPYNANYGYTF. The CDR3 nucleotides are TGTGCCAGCAGTCCCTATAATGCTAACTATGGCTACACCTTC.

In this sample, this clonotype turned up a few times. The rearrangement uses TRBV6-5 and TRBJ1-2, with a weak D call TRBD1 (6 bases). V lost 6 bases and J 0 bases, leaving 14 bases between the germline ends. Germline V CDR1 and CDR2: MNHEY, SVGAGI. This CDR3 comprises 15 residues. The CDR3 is CASRPTGRANYGYTF. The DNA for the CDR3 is TGTGCCAGCAGGCCAACAGGGAGAGCTAACTATGGCTACACCTTC.

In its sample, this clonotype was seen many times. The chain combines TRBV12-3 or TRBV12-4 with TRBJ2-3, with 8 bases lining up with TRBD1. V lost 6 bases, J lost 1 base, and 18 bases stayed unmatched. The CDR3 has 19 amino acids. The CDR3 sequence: CASRSNQRQGLRGTDTQYF. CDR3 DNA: TGTGCCAGCAGATCCAACCAGCGACAGGGGTTGCGCGGCACAGATACGCAGTATTTT.

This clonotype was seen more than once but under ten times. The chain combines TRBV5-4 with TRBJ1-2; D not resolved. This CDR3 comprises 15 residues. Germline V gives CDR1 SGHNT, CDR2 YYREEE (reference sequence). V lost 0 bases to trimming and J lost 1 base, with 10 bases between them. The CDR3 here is CASSLAVQINYGYTF. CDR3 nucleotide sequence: TGTGCCAGCAGCTTGGCTGTGCAGATTAACTATGGCTACACCTTC.

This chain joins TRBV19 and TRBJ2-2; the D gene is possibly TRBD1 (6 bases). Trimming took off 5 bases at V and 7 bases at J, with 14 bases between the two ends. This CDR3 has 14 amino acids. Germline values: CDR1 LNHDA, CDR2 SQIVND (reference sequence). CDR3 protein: CASSLTGTDGELFF. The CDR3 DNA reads TGTGCCAGTAGTCTCACAGGGACGGACGGGGAGCTGTTTTTT.

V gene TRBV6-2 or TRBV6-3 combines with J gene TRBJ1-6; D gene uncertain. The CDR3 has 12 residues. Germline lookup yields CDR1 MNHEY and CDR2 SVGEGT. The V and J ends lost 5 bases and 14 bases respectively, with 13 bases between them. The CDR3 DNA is TGTGCCAGCAGTGACCCCCCTCATTCCCTCCACTTT. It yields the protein CASSDPPHSLHF.

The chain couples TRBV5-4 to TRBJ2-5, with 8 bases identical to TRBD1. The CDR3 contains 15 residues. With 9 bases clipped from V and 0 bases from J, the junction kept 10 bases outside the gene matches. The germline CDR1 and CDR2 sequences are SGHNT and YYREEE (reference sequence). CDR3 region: CATRQGSRYQETQYF. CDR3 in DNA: TGTGCCACTAGACAGGGGAGCCGGTACCAAGAGACCCAGTACTTC.

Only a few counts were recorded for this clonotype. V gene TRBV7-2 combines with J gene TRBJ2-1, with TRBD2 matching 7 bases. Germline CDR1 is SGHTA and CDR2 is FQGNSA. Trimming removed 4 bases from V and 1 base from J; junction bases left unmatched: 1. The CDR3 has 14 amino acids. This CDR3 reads CASSSGGSYNEQFF. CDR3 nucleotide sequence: TGTGCCAGCAGCTCGGGGGGTTCCTACAATGAGCAGTTCTTC.

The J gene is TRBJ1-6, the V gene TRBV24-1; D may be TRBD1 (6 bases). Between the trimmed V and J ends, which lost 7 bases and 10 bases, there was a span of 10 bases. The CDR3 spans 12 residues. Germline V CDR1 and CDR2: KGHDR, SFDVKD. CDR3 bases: TGTGCCACCAGACAGGGAGGCTCACCCCTCCACTTT. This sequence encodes CATRQGGSPLHF.

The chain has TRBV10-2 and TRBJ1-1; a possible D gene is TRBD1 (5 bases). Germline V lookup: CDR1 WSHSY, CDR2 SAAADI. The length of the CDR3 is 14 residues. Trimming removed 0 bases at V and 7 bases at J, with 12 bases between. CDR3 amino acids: CASSESRQKLEAFF. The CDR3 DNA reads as TGCGCCAGCAGTGAGTCCCGACAGAAACTTGAAGCTTTCTTT.